Listed below are T cell receptor beta chains from one sample, sequenced in a study of shared clonotypes between healthy human individuals. Measured with immunoSEQ multiplex PCR; TCRdb has only the in-frame clones, and not every one. The table has about 1 million clones, about 80% seen once; the top ten hold approximately 0.5%. The source material was memory CD4+ T cells from PBMCs. The receptors were gathered from a man aged 18-30 years in good health. Some clones in this sample may be carry-over from other donors' samples. The CDR3 runs from the conserved cysteine through the conserved F or W. The D gene is left open where the match is weak. Clone size is not always given. Where it is, it says once, few, many or a class for expanded clones.

J	D	size	V	DNA	CDR3
TRBJ2-3	TRBD2	-	TRBV4-1	TGCGCCAGCAGCCACTCCGGGACTAGCGGGGCCGCTAGCACAGATACGCAGTATTTT	CASSHSGTSGAASTDTQYF
TRBJ2-2	TRBD2	-	TRBV7-2	TGTGCCAGCAGCCCAAAGCGGGAGGAAAGGGAGCTGTTTTTT	CASSPKREERELFF
TRBJ2-1	TRBD1	-	TRBV18	TGTGCCAGCTCACCAAAAAGGGGACAGGGGGGCGCCGTCGGGGAGCAGTTCTTC	CASSPKRGQGGAVGEQFF
TRBJ1-6	TRBD1	-	TRBV5-6	TGTGCCAGCAGCAGGGGGGACAGGCGCTATAATTCACCCCTCCACTTT	CASSRGDRRYNSPLHF
TRBJ1-3	-	-	TRBV6-5	TGTGCCAGCAGACTCCTACCGAGCTCTGGAAACACCATATATTTT	CASRLLPSSGNTIYF
TRBJ2-7	-	few	TRBV4-1	TGCGCCAGCAGCCAAGAATTCCGGAACACCTACTACGAGCAGTACTTC	CASSQEFRNTYYEQYF
TRBJ2-7	-	many	TRBV7-3	TGTGCCAGCAGCTTAGGAGGGGACCCCTACGAGCAGTACTTC	CASSLGGDPYEQYF
TRBJ2-6	-	-	TRBV28	TGTGCCAGCATCGTCTCTGGGGCCAACGTCCTGACTTTC	CASIVSGANVLTF
TRBJ1-1	-	-	TRBV25-1	TGTGCCAGCCGGGGGGGGGCGAAGACTGAAGCTTTCTTT	CASRGGAKTEAFF
TRBJ2-7	-	-	TRBV28	TGTGCCAGCAGTGAAACCGGGACGGAAACCTACGAGCAGTACTTC	CASSETGTETYEQYF
TRBJ2-1	-	-	TRBV4-1	TGCGCCAGCAGCCAAGATGATCGGATCTCCTACAATGAGCAGTTCTTC	CASSQDDRISYNEQFF
TRBJ1-5	-	-	TRBV18	TGTGCCAGCTCACCAAATCAGGGTTCGGGGCAGCCCCAGCATTTT	CASSPNQGSGQPQHF
TRBJ2-2	-	few	TRBV11-1	TGTGCCAGCAGCTGGAGCGGACCGAACACCGGGGAGCTGTTTTTT	CASSWSGPNTGELFF
TRBJ1-5	TRBD1	-	TRBV6-7	TGTGCCAGCAGTTACCGGACAGGGGGCAACCAGCCCCAGCATTTT	CASSYRTGGNQPQHF
TRBJ2-3	TRBD1	-	TRBV2	TGTGCCAGCGCGAGGGACAGGGGAGGCACAGATACGCAGTATTTT	CASARDRGGTDTQYF
TRBJ2-6	-	-	TRBV4-1	TGCGCCAGCAGCCAAGATTTTGGGGGTGGGGCCAACGTCCTGACTTTC	CASSQDFGGGANVLTF
TRBJ2-5	-	-	TRBV6-5	TGTGCCAGCAGTACAGGACAAGAGACCCAGTACTTC	CASSTGQETQYF
TRBJ2-2	-	-	TRBV7-3	TGTGCCAGCAGCTTAGTGGGAGGGACAAACACCGGGGAGCTGTTTTTT	CASSLVGGTNTGELFF
TRBJ1-1	TRBD1	-	TRBV2	TGTGCCAGCAGTCGACAGGGGGCGATCACTGAAGCTTTCTTT	CASSRQGAITEAFF
TRBJ1-5	TRBD1	-	TRBV2	TGTGCCAGCAGTGAAGGACAGGGGGAAAAGCCCCAGCATTTT	CASSEGQGEKPQHF